This T cell receptor beta chain was recovered during a study of blood T cell repertoires in COVID-19 (dated by TCRdb to 2020 to 2021). Regarding the research as a whole: Samples covering the acute and convalescent phases of COVID-19 were provided by collaborators in the United States, Italy and Spain. The material from the prospective study consisted of cDNA or gDNA derived from T cells, B-cell-depleted T cells, or PBMCs. Subjects who had been exposed to COVID-19, were actively infected with it, or had recovered from it provided the deeply sampled blood TCRbeta repertoires that made up the dataset. The repertoires were made available in a free public database intended to serve as a resource for research on the immune response to SARS-CoV-2. Samples came from the ongoing ImmuneRACE study (first 160 participants) plus 1,254 subjects from 6 global collaborators. The sample metadata nearly always contained a de-identified subject ID, COVID-19 status, age in years and sex. Where HLA class I and class II types were available, the types were taken from metadata supplied by the sample provider, not from assay-based typing.

In the prospective study, participants were roughly 18 to 90 years old, resided in approximately 22 geographic areas of the United States, and were enrolled through a virtual design. To assign participants to cohorts, the prospective study relied on clinical history that participants themselves reported in a screening survey and a study questionnaire. Mobile phlebotomists in the prospective study collected whole blood, serum and a nasopharyngeal or oropharyngeal swab from every participant. Additional blood draws and questionnaires over a 2-month period could optionally be provided by prospective study participants. Before DNA extraction, prospective study blood samples were shipped either frozen or at room temperature. According to the germline V gene, CDR1 reads SNHLY and CDR2 reads FYNNEI. Including cysteine and phenylalanine, the CDR3 has 13 amino acids. Only the CDR3 DNA is retained, 39 bases long and in frame from the first base. At the junction V is shortened by 8 bases and J by 0 bases, with 10 bases in between.

Findings and caveats that apply to the study as a whole: How much clinical and demographic metadata was included differed by source and by participant, and the metadata was provided uncurated.

The immunoSEQ Assay, a bias-controlled multiplex PCR, was used to amplify TCRbeta CDR3 regions from genomic DNA. In the authors' own workflow: Nucleated cell counts per sample were estimated from amplification of reference gene primers within the assay. To quantify the absolute abundance of each unique TCRbeta CDR3 rearrangement, sequence reads were collapsed and filtered. For each sample, productive Simpson clonality was calculated as the square root of Simpson's diversity index over productive rearrangements. TCRdb limited this immuneACCESS table to in-frame rearrangements with V and J called. A share of clones is missing; checked studies link under half to unresolved V genes, and the rest is unexplained. V and J calls and clone size are those listed in that table; D and trimming were worked out from the DNA. The sample table lists 300,000 to 400,000 clones, roughly 90% of them with a count of one. The ten largest clones add up to more than 0.85% of the sample.

A word on this clone: What this receptor recognizes is not known. Base qualities are not provided; no much larger clone lies one nucleotide away.

This receptor was identified in a woman aged 25-40 years with acute COVID-19. Here the chain combines TRBV2 and TRBJ1-1; the D gene lacks a confident call. The source material was PBMCs or T cells enriched from blood (not recorded which). This receptor carries the CDR3 CASRGAVNTEAFF. In nucleotides, the sequence is TGTGCCAGCCGGGGTGCAGTGAACACTGAAGCTTTCTTT.